The sequence of this T cell receptor beta chain was determined in a study of blood T cells in healthy people across ages. Germline V lookup: CDR1 DFQATT, CDR2 SNEGSKA (reference sequence). This CDR3 has 14 residues. V shed 4 bases, J shed 7 bases, and the junction held 11 bases outside the gene matches. A second PCR, run for roughly 7 to 11 cycles, used a sample-barcoded 5' primer plus a J-beta primer mix. TCRdb redid the calling of the 5' RACE reads with MiXCR, one entry per CDR3 protein. The profile shows some 850,000 distinct CDR3 sequences, roughly 25% of them singletons. Every sample had a minimum of 6 million PBMCs isolated. These data are also associated with another study on T cells of mothers and their children.

Source material: blood. This clonotype was obtained from a boy under 18 in good health. The chain links TRBV20-1 to TRBJ1-2; 8 bases map to TRBD1. The CDR3 here is CSANWGQGASGYTF. CDR3 nucleotide sequence: TGCAGTGCTAATTGGGGCCAGGGGGCTTCTGGCTACACCTTC.